The next 16 T cell receptor beta chains were all read from a single sample in a study of blood T cell repertoires in COVID-19 (TCRdb year 2020). Libraries were constructed by the immunoSEQ multiplex PCR assay. Drawn from immuneACCESS, this table holds only the in-frame rearrangements with V and J called that TCRdb kept. Clones are partly lost; checked studies trace under half to an unresolved V gene and leave the rest unexplained. The sample table holds 300,000 to 450,000 clones, of which 75% to 90% were seen once. Clones ranked in the top ten supply roughly 3.6% of the sample. The specimen was peripheral blood. These receptors all come from a woman aged 18-35 years with acute or convalescent COVID-19.

The rearrangement joins TRBV19 to TRBJ1-1; 10 bases align to TRBD1. V lost 7 bases, J lost 10 bases, and 12 bases stayed unmatched. Germline lookup yields CDR1 LNHDA and CDR2 SQIVND (reference sequence). The CDR3 length is 14 residues. CDR3 DNA: TGTGCCAGTAACCCAGACAGGGGGCGAGGAATAGCTTTCTTT. It codes for CASNPDRGRGIAFF.

Here the CDR3 DNA reads TGTGCCACCCAGGGAGGGCCCTACAATGAGCAGTTCTTC. Translating it yields CATQGGPYNEQFF. The chain couples TRBV24-1 to TRBJ2-1; TRBD2 aligns across 7 bases. Germline trimming cut 9 bases from V and 2 bases from J; bases unmatched to any gene: 3. The germline gives CDR1 KGHDR, CDR2 SFDVKD. The CDR3 is 13 residues long.

J is TRBJ2-1 and V is TRBV2, with 7 nucleotides matching TRBD1. Looked up from germline, CDR1 is SNHLY and CDR2 is FYNNEI. Trimming cost V 5 bases and J 7 bases; bases outside gene matches: 5. CDR3 length equals 13 residues. CDR3 sequence reads: CASSRQGINEQFF. The DNA for the CDR3 is TGTGCCAGCAGTCGACAGGGTATTAATGAGCAGTTCTTC.

The chain uses TRBV10-3 and TRBJ2-1; 9 nucleotides match TRBD2. The V and J ends lost 6 bases and 5 bases, in that order; junction bases with no gene match: 11. There are 16 residues in the CDR3. Germline V gene lookup returns CDR1 ENHRY and CDR2 SYGVKD. The CDR3 sequence: CAIRDHSGTSNNEQFF. The CDR3 DNA follows: TGTGCCATCAGAGATCACAGTGGGACTAGCAACAATGAGCAGTTCTTC.

The rearrangement links TRBV12-5 to TRBJ2-5; possible D gene TRBD2, 6 bases. Germline V gene sequence: CDR1 LGHNT, CDR2 FRNRAP. The germline V and J ends were trimmed by 6 bases and 5 bases, with 22 bases remaining between them. This CDR3 is 16 amino acids long. In DNA form, the CDR3 reads TGTGCTAGTGGACGATCCGGGAGTATTGGGGGGGAGACCCAGTACTTC. It translates to CASGRSGSIGGETQYF.

The chain uses TRBV28 and TRBJ2-2; TRBD1 is a possible D gene (6 bases). V lost 2 bases to trimming and J lost 0 bases, with 7 bases between them. Germline CDR1 MDHEN, CDR2 SYDVKM. CDR3 length: 15 amino acids. The CDR3 DNA reads as TGTGCCAGCAGTTTAGGGACAACGAACACCGGGGAGCTGTTTTTT. Protein product: CASSLGTTNTGELFF.

This clone was recorded once. This chain links TRBV3-1 (or the pseudogene TRBV3-2) with TRBJ2-6; D unresolved. Trimming removed 4 bases at V and 0 bases at J, with 10 bases between. This CDR3 is 16 amino acids long. Germline V lookup: CDR1 LGHDT, CDR2 YNNKEL (reference sequence). Here the CDR3 reads CASSRQSISGANVLTF. As DNA, the CDR3 is TGTGCCAGCAGCCGCCAGTCGATCTCTGGGGCCAACGTCCTGACTTTC.

The V and J genes are TRBV5-4 and TRBJ1-1; possible D gene TRBD1, 6 bases. The CDR3 has 14 amino acids. The germline V gene encodes CDR1 SGHNT and CDR2 YYREEE (reference sequence). V gave up 4 bases and J gave up 4 bases, with 14 bases separating them. The CDR3 reads CASSPQGRVTEAFF. CDR3 nucleotide sequence: TGTGCCAGCAGCCCCCAGGGGAGGGTCACTGAAGCTTTCTTT.

The chain employs TRBV4-1 and TRBJ1-1, with 10 bases that match TRBD1. J was trimmed by 2 bases and V by 4 bases; bases with no gene match: 13. The germline gives CDR1 MGHRA, CDR2 YSYEKL. The CDR3 runs 18 residues. CDR3 sequence: CASSPRASGTGVNTEAFF. The CDR3 nucleotides are TGCGCCAGCAGCCCAAGAGCCTCCGGGACAGGGGTAAACACTGAAGCTTTCTTT.

The chain employs TRBV25-1 and TRBJ2-3, with D hard to call. Looked up from germline, CDR1 is MGHDK and CDR2 is SYGVNS. V shed 3 bases and J shed 2 bases, with 9 bases lying between them. This CDR3 has 14 residues. CDR3 sequence reads: CASSDPGFTDTQYF. The DNA of the CDR3 is TGTGCCAGCAGTGACCCCGGGTTCACAGATACGCAGTATTTT.

Regarding this clone: One end of the junction varies from germline; a read error may be responsible. The chain uses TRBV24-1 and TRBJ2-7; perhaps TRBD1 as D (5 bases). The germline CDR1 and CDR2 sequences are KGHDR and SFDVKD. This CDR3 has 13 amino acids. CDR3 sequence: CATSESETAPFDF. The CDR3 DNA is TGTGCCACCAGTGAATCCGAGACAGCTCCCTTCGACTTC.

The chain joins TRBV24-1 to TRBJ2-7, with 9 bases matching TRBD1. Looked up from germline, CDR1 is KGHDR and CDR2 is SFDVKD. The CDR3 is made up of 15 amino acids. J was trimmed by 3 bases and V by 3 bases; bases with no gene match: 5. The chain's CDR3 is CATSDPETGGYEQYF. Written as DNA, the CDR3 is TGTGCCACCAGTGATCCCGAGACAGGGGGCTACGAGCAGTACTTC.

This rearrangement joins TRBV28 to TRBJ1-1; D may be TRBD1 (6 bases). CDR1 and CDR2 from the germline V gene are MDHEN and SYDVKM. The CDR3 is 17 residues long. The V gene lost 5 bases and the J gene lost 0 bases, with 19 bases spanning the gap. CDR3 bases: TGTGCCAGCAGTCCCCCAAGACAGGCCCTTATGAACACTGAAGCTTTCTTT. This translates into CASSPPRQALMNTEAFF.

The J gene is TRBJ2-3, the V gene TRBV5-1; D uncertain. Trimming took 0 bases from V and 2 from J, leaving 7 bases between them. Germline V gene data show CDR1 as SGHRS and CDR2 as YFSETQ. This CDR3 has 14 residues. CDR3 residues: CASSLGAFTDTQYF. CDR3 DNA: TGCGCCAGCAGCTTGGGGGCATTCACAGATACGCAGTATTTT.

The chain has TRBV30 and TRBJ2-2; 7 nucleotides align to TRBD1. Germline V lookup: CDR1 GTSNPN, CDR2 SVGIG (reference sequence). V lost 3 bases, J lost 0 bases, and 7 bases stayed unmatched. CDR3 length equals 16 residues. The CDR3 region is CAWSNRGRANTGELFF. The CDR3, as DNA: TGTGCCTGGAGCAACAGGGGAAGAGCGAACACCGGGGAGCTGTTTTTT.

This clone was found many times. This chain links TRBV28 with TRBJ1-1; TRBD1 matches 8 bases. The V segment lost 6 bases and the J segment 4 bases; nucleotides outside the gene matches: 4. Germline V gives CDR1 MDHEN, CDR2 SYDVKM. The CDR3 is 13 residues long. CDR3 sequence reads: CASRPTGGTEAFF. As DNA, the CDR3 is TGTGCCAGCAGACCAACAGGGGGCACTGAAGCTTTCTTT.